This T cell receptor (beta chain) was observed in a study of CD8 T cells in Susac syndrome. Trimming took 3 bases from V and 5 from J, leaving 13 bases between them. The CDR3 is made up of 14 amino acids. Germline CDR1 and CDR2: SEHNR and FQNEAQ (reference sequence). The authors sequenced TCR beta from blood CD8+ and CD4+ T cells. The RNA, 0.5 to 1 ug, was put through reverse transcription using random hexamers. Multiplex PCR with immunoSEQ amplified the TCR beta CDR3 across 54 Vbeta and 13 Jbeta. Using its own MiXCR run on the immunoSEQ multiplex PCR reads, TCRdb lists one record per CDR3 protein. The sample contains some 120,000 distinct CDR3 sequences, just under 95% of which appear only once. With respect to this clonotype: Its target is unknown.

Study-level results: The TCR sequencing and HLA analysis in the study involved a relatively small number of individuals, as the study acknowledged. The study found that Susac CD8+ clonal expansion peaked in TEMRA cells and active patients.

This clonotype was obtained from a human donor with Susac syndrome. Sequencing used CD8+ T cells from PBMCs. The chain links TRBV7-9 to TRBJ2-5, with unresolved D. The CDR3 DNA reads TGTGCCAGCAGCTTCGTATTATCTGGTGAGACCCAGTACTTC. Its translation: CASSFVLSGETQYF.